Sequencing of this TCR beta chain was carried out in a study of read filtering for tumor transcriptome and immune sequencing (TCRdb year 2020). The study in broad terms: The cohort consisted of 17 to 20 male and around 15 female patients, with a mean age of about 66 years and an age range of roughly 40 to 85. By revised international staging, about 8 patients were R-ISS I, under 20 were R-ISS II and about seven were R-ISS III. After DNase treatment, whole-transcriptome libraries were prepared with the TruSeq RNA Access Library Prep Kit. TCR-region mapped reads per sample ranged from about 4 to 11 million with IR-seq versus only roughly 80 to 1273 with RNA-seq. Using the same bone marrow samples, the study ran both targeted immune repertoire sequencing and bulk whole-transcriptome sequencing and then compared the TCR repertoires from each method. A main aim was a read-filtering strategy for immune repertoire data, specifically whether clonotypes supported by a single read should be removed.

The Immunoverse kit was used to build TCR libraries from about 400 ng RNA, with molecular barcoded adaptors covering alpha/delta and beta/gamma chains. TCR library preparation was performed with the same RNA that was used for transcriptome sequencing. Sequencing of the TCR libraries was done on an Illumina HiSeq 4000 with 2 x 150 cycles. Concerning the study's data processing: MiXCR aligned TCR reads to human V, D, J and C references and assembled the aligned reads into CDR3 clonotypes, with quality filtering and error correction included. Clonotype counts and gene usage diversity were analyzed with the tcR package in R. For inspection of raw mapping reads, RNA-seq reads were mapped by STAR aligner version 2.5.3a onto GRCh37 of the human genome. To test the effect of sequencing depth on detected clonotypes, IR-seq fastq files were randomly downsampled using Seqtk 1.3. TCRdb applied fastp at Q25 and MiXCR to the public reads, then kept only in-frame beta chains. Identical CDR3 protein sequences are pooled into one entry, listed with their most common genes and DNA. What appears here as the V and J calls and clone size reflects TCRdb's work, not the paper's. This sample holds 85,000 to 100,000 distinct CDR3 sequences; 20% to 25% were observed only once. The ten top clones hold around 10% of the sample.

The study at large found these results: The correlation between IR-seq and RNA-seq shared clonotype proportions rose when single-read clonotypes were removed. In IR-seq, around 85% of clonotypes but around 3.5% of total reads were represented by single-read clonotypes, whereas in RNA-seq, about 76% of clonotypes and approximately 45% of reads were represented by single-read clonotypes. The sorted CD138-negative fraction was composed of a mixed bone marrow immune population rather than of purified T cells. IR-seq captured clonotypes at much higher depth and more reliably than RNA-seq, and smaller IR-seq throughput sufficed to identify most shared clonotypes.

Per the germline V gene, SGHRS is the CDR1 and YFSETQ is the CDR2. Counted from cysteine to phenylalanine, this CDR3 has 16 amino acids. Of the read, only the CDR3 DNA is kept; its 48 bases are in frame from base 1. V has 0 bases trimmed and J has 6 bases trimmed; junction bases matching no gene number 6. Every patient had bone marrow sampled at the time of active disease. Bone marrow mononuclear cells were isolated by Ficoll-Hypaque density gradient centrifugation. Myeloma plasma cells were removed and CD138-negative cells were collected by negative selection after labeling with CD138 magnetic microbeads on a MACS separator. Flow cytometry on an Attune NxT with CD138 antibodies was used to check the purity of the isolated cells. TRIzol reagent was used to extract total RNA, and a NanoDrop spectrophotometer was used to quantify the extracted RNA. For each patient, paired RNA-seq and IR-seq were run on the CD138-negative bone marrow sample from that patient.

This clonotype was detected ten times or more. The antigen it recognizes is unknown. No base quality values were provided; no much bigger clone lies one nucleotide off. The chain couples TRBV5-1 to TRBJ2-3, with TRBD2 matching 11 junction bases. The sequence derives from a donor older than 35 with multiple myeloma. Sequencing was performed on a population of CD138-negative cells sorted from bone marrow. The intended sense of this specimen's cell subset or site label: bone marrow mononuclear cells depleted of CD138+ plasma/myeloma cells by negative magnetic selection. The nucleotides are TGCGCCAGCAGCTTGGCGGCTAGCGGGAGGATTGATACGCAGTATTTT. This yields the protein CASSLAASGRIDTQYF.